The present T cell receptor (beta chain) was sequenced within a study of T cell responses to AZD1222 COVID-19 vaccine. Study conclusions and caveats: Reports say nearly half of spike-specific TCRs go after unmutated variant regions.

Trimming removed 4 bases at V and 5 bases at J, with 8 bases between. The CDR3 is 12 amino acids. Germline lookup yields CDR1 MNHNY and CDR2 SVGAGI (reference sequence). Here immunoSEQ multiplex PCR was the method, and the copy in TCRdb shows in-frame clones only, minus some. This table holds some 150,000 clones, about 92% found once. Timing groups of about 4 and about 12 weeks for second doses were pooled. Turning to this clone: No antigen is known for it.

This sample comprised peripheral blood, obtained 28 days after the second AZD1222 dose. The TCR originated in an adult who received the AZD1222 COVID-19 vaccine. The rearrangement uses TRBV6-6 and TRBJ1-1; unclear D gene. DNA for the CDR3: TGTGCCAGCAGTTGGGCGGAGACTGAAGCTTTCTTT. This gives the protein CASSWAETEAFF.